This note documents a single T cell receptor beta chain sequence. What it recognizes is unknown. CDR3 size: 13 residues. Germline CDR1 is MDHEN and CDR2 is SYDVKM. Trimming cost V 6 bases and J 9 bases, with 12 bases left between them. The sample comes from a study of cytomegalovirus exposure and HLA in healthy donors. Whole-study findings and limits: Many donors carried some public TCRs, although rarity characterized most TCR sequences. A later analysis linked a missense DCLRE1C variant to TCR beta V- and J-gene trimming.

Both 60 Vbeta primers and 13 Jbeta primers went into the PCR. Here immunoSEQ multiplex PCR was the method, and the copy in TCRdb shows in-frame clones only, minus some. The sample records some 150,000 clones, roughly 71% being singletons. The rearrangement links TRBV28 to TRBJ1-6; no definite D call. Sequenced input: PBMCs. The clonotype was recovered from a man aged 30 to 39 in good health and CMV-seronegative. The CDR3 spells CASSRSLVSPLHF. The CDR3 DNA reads TGTGCCAGCAGCAGGTCCCTGGTTTCACCCCTCCACTTT. Based on the CDR3 plus reference TRBV28 and TRBJ1-6, the full variable domain is DVKVTQSSRYLVKRTGEKVFLECVQDMDHENMFWYRQDPGLGLRLIYFSYDVKMKEKGDIPEGYSVSREKKERFSLILESASTNQTSMYLCASSRSLVSPLHFGNGTRLTVT.